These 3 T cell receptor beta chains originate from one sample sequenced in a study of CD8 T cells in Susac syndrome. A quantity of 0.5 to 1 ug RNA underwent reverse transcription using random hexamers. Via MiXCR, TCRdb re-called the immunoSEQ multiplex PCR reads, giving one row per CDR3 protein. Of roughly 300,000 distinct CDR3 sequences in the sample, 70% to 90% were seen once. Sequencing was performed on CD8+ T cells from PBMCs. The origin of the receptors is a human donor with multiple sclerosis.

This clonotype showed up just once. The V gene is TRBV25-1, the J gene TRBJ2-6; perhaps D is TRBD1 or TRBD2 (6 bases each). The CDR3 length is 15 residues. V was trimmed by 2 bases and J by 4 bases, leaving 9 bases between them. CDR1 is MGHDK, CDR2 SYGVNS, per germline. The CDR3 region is CASSEEGGGANVLTF. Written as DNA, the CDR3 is TGTGCCAGCAGTGAAGAGGGGGGCGGGGCCAACGTCCTGACTTTC.

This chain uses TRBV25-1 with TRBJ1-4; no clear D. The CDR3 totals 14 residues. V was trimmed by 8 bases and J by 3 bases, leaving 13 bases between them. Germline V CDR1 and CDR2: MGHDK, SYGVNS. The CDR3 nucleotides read TGTGCCAGCGGGCCTAACGGGGCTAATGAAAAACTGTTTTTT. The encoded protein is CASGPNGANEKLFF.

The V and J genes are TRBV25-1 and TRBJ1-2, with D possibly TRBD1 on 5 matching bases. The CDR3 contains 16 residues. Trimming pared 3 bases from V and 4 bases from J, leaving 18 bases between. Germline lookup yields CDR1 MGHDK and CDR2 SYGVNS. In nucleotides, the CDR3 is TGTGCCAGCAGTGACCCACATCCAGGGACCATCTATGGCTACACCTTC. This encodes CASSDPHPGTIYGYTF.